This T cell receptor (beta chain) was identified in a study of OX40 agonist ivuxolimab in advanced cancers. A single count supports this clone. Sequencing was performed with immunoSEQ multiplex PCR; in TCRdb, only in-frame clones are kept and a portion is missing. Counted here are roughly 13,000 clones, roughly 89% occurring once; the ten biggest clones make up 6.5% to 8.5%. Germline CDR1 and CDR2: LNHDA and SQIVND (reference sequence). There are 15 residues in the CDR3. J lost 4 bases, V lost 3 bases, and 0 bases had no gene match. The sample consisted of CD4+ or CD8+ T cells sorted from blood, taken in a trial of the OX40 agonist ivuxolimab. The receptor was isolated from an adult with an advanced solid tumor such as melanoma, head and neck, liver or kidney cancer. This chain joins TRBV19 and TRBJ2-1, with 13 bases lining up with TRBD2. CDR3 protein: CASSMTSGGYNEQFF. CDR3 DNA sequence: TGTGCCAGTAGTATGACTAGCGGGGGGTACAATGAGCAGTTCTTC. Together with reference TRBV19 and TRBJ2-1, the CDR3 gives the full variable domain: DGGITQSPKYLFRKEGQNVTLSCEQNLNHDAMYWYRQDPGQGLRLIYYSQIVNDFQKGDIAEGYSVSREKKESFPLTVTSAQKNPTAFYLCASSMTSGGYNEQFFGPGTRLTVL.